This T cell receptor (beta chain) was captured by sequencing in a study of T cell repertoires in cytomegalovirus infection. Across the study: Carrying CMV and the relevant HLA type showed in public TCR beta signatures. Findings and limits, study-wide: HLA-C-restricted CMV clonotypes gave the most frequent clonotype in two of eight donors.

One entry per CDR3 protein, called by TCRdb with MiXCR from the reads. Altogether some 180,000 distinct CDR3 sequences are present, about a sixth being singletons, with the ten largest covering roughly a quarter. A remark on this clonotype: Its antigen is not identified.

This CDR3 has 14 amino acids. Germline-derived CDR1 and CDR2 are MNHNY and SVGAGI (reference sequence). V trimming: 2 bases; J trimming: 8 bases; junction bases outside the gene matches: 5. The sample consisted of CD8+ T cells from PBMCs. This sequence originates from a human donor in good health (CMV status not recorded). Some clones in this sample may be carry-over from other donors' samples. This chain connects TRBV6-6 to TRBJ2-2; 7 nucleotides agree with TRBD2. The CDR3 sequence is CASSYTGGSGELFF. In DNA form, the CDR3 reads TGTGCCAGCAGTTACACGGGGGGTTCGGGGGAGCTGTTTTTT.